The clone carrying this T cell receptor (beta chain) occurred once. The data were taken from a study of technical replicates of blood from several donors. Germline loops: CDR1 SGHTA, CDR2 FQGNSA. Unmatched junction bases numbered 10, after V lost 5 bases and J lost 10 bases. This CDR3 contains 14 residues. Libraries were prepared by immunoSEQ multiplex PCR; TCRdb keeps only in-frame clonotypes and omits some of them. The sample holds roughly 76,000 clones, over 90% seen once. Sequenced sample: T cells isolated from PBMCs. The chain carries TRBV7-2 and TRBJ1-4; 7 nucleotides line up with TRBD1. The source is a human donor in good health. The CDR3 reads CASSRTGLTAKLFF. In nucleotides, the CDR3 is TGTGCCAGCAGCCGGACAGGTCTTACGGCAAAACTGTTTTTT.